These 9 T cell receptor beta chains were sequenced from one sample in a study of cytomegalovirus exposure and HLA in healthy donors. 13 Jbeta primers and 60 Vbeta primers were used for the PCR. Assay used: immunoSEQ multiplex PCR; TCRdb lists only in-frame clones, some missing. The sample has over 150,000 clones; over 60% are singletons. Source material: PBMCs. These receptors were taken from a woman in her 30s in good health and CMV-seronegative.

The table lists this clone with a few counts. The rearrangement joins TRBV27 to TRBJ2-5; TRBD2 aligns across 13 bases. The end of the DNA is better explained by TRBJ2-7, so the J call may be wrong. The CDR3 length is 16 residues. Germline values: CDR1 MNHEY, CDR2 SMNVEV (reference sequence). DNA of the CDR3: TGTGCCAGCAGCCCACTAGCGGGAGGGCTCTCCTACGAGCAGTACTTC. It specifies CASSPLAGGLSYEQYF.

The rearrangement joins TRBV11-2 to TRBJ1-2; D uncertain. V was cut by 5 bases and J by 4 bases, with 17 bases left in between. Germline-derived CDR1 and CDR2 are SGHAT and FQNNGV. The CDR3 has 15 amino acids. The CDR3, as DNA: TGTGCCAGCAGCCTCCGTAGGACGGACTTCTATGGCTACACCTTC. Its protein product is CASSLRRTDFYGYTF.

The chain has TRBV25-1 and TRBJ2-1; D is perhaps TRBD1 (6 bases). Trimming removed 2 bases from V and 4 bases from J, with 9 bases in between. Germline CDR1 MGHDK, CDR2 SYGVNS. The CDR3 spans 14 residues. The DNA for the CDR3 is TGTGCCAGCAGTGAACAGGGGTTGTACAATGAGCAGTTCTTC. Amino acid sequence: CASSEQGLYNEQFF.

This clone was counted only a few times. This chain uses TRBV5-1 with TRBJ1-2; TRBD1 agrees at 9 bases. Unmatched junction bases numbered 11, after V lost 4 bases and J lost 7 bases. The CDR3 spans 15 residues. Germline CDR1 SGHRS, CDR2 YFSETQ. Here the CDR3 DNA reads TGCGCCAGCAGCCCGGCGGGACAGGGAGACTCTGGCTACACCTTC. Its translation: CASSPAGQGDSGYTF. The full variable domain, in which reference TRBV5-1 and TRBJ1-2 provide the parts outside the CDR3, is KAGVTQTPRYLIKTRGQQVTLSCSPISGHRSVSWYQQTPGQGLQFLFEYFSETQRNKGNFPGRFSGRQFSNSRSEMNVSTLELGDSALYLCASSPAGQGDSGYTFGSGTRLTVV.

CDR3 residues: CASSLDRGYSGNTIYF. CDR3 bases: TGTGCCAGCAGCTTGGACAGGGGCTACTCTGGAAACACCATATATTTT. The genes are TRBV5-4 and TRBJ1-3; 7 bases agree with TRBD1. Germline values: CDR1 SGHNT, CDR2 YYREEE (reference sequence). The V segment lost 0 bases and the J segment 0 bases; nucleotides outside the gene matches: 3. The CDR3 runs to 16 residues. The full variable domain, rest sourced from reference TRBV5-4 and TRBJ1-3, is ETGVTQSPTHLIKTRGQQVTLRCSSQSGHNTVSWYQQALGQGPQFIFQYYREEENGRGNFPPRFSGLQFPNYSSELNVNALELDDSALYLCASSLDRGYSGNTIYFGEGSWLTVV.

V is TRBV27 and J is TRBJ1-3, with D perhaps matching TRBD1 (5 bases). The CDR3 has 15 residues. V dropped 8 bases and J dropped 1 base, with 15 bases sitting between them. Germline-derived CDR1 and CDR2 are MNHEY and SMNVEV (reference sequence). The DNA of the CDR3 is TGTGCCAGCCGTCCTGGTAGGGGATCTGGAAACACCATATATTTT. It translates to CASRPGRGSGNTIYF.

The V call is TRBV25-1, the J call TRBJ1-2, with unresolved D. Germline V gene lookup returns CDR1 MGHDK and CDR2 SYGVNS. The V end lost 3 bases, the J end lost 8 bases, and 19 bases lay between the germline ends. This CDR3 comprises 15 residues. The CDR3 loop reads CASSEPVSGLSGYTF. DNA of the CDR3: TGTGCCAGCAGTGAGCCCGTATCTGGTTTGAGCGGCTACACCTTC.

The gene calls are TRBV28 and TRBJ2-5; 7 bases line up with TRBD2. J lost 4 bases, V lost 8 bases, and 16 bases had no gene match. This CDR3 is built from 16 residues. Germline V gene lookup returns CDR1 MDHEN and CDR2 SYDVKM. In DNA, the CDR3 is TGTGCCAGCGGTGGCGGGGGTAATTCCCGGAGAGAGACCCAGTACTTC. This sequence encodes CASGGGGNSRRETQYF.

The rearrangement links TRBV6-4 to TRBJ1-2, with 9 bases matching TRBD1. The junction had 10 bases not matched to a gene; V was cut back by 5 bases and J by 6 bases. The CDR3 extends over 15 amino acids. Germline values: CDR1 MRHNA, CDR2 SNTAGT. For the CDR3, the DNA is TGTGCCAGCAGTTCCCATTACCGACAGGGGGATGGCTACACCTTC. It is translated as CASSSHYRQGDGYTF.